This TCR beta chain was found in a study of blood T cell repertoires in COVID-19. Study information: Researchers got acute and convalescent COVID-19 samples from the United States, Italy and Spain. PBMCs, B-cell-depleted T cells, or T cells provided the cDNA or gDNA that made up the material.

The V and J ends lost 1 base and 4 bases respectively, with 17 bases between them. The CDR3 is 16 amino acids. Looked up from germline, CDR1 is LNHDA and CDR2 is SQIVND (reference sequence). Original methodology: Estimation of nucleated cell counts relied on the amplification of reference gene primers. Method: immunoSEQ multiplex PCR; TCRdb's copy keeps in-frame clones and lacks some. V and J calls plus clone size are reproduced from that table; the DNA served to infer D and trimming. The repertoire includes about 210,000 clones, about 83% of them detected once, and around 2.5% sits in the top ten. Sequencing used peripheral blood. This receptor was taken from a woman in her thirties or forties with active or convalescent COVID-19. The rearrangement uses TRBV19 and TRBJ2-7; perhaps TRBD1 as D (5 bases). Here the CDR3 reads CASSIVGQGVFYEQYF. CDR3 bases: TGTGCCAGTAGTATAGTAGGGCAGGGCGTCTTTTACGAGCAGTACTTC.